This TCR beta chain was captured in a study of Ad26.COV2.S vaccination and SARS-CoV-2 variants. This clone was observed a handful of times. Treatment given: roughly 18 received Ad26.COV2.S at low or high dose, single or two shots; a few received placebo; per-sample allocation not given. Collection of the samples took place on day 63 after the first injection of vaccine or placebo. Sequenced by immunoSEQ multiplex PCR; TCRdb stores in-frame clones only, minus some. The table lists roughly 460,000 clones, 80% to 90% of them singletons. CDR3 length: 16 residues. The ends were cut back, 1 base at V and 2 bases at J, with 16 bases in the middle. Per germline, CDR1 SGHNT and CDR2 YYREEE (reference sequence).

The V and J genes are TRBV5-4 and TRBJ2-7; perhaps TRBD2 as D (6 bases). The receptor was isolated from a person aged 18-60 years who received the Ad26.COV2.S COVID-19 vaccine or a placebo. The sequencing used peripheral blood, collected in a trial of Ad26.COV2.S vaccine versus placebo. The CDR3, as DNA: TGTGCCAGCAGCTTGAGGGCGGGGCGAACCCCCTACGAGCAGTACTTC. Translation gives CASSLRAGRTPYEQYF. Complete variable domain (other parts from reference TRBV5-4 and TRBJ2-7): ETGVTQSPTHLIKTRGQQVTLRCSSQSGHNTVSWYQQALGQGPQFIFQYYREEENGRGNFPPRFSGLQFPNYSSELNVNALELDDSALYLCASSLRAGRTPYEQYFGPGTRLTVT.